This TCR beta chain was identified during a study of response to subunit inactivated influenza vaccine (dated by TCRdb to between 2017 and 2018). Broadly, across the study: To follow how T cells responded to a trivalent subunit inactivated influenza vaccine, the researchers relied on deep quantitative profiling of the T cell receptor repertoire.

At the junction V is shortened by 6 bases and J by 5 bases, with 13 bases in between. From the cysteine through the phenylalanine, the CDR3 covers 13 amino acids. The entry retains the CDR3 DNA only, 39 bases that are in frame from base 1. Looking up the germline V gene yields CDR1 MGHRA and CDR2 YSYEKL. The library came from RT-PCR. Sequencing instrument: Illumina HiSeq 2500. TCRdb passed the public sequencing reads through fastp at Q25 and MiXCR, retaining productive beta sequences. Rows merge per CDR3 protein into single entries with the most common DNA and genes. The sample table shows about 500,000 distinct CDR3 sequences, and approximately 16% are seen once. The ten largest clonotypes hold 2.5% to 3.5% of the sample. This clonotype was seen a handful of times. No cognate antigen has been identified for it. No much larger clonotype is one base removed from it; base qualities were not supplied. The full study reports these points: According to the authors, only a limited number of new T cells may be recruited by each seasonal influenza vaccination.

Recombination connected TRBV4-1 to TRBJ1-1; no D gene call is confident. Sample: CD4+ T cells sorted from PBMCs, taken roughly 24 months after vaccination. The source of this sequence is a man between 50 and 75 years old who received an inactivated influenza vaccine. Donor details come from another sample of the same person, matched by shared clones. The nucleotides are TGCGCCAGCAGTCACGTGGGAACAACTGAAGCTTTCTTT. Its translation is CASSHVGTTEAFF.